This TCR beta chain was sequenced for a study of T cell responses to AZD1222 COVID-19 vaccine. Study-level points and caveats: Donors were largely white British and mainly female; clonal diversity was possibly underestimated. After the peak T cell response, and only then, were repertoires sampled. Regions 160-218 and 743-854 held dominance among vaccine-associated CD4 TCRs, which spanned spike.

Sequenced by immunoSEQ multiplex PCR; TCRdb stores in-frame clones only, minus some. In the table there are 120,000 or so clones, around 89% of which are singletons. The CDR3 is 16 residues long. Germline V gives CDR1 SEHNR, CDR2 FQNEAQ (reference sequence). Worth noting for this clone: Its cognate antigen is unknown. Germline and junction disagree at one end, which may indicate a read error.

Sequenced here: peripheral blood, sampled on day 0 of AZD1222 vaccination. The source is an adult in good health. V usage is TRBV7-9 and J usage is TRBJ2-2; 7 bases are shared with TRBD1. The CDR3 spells CASSPVPQGNPGELFF. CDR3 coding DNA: TGTGCCAGCAGCCCCGTGCCACAGGGGAACCCCGGGGAGCTGTTTTTT.